The rows below give T cell receptor beta chains drawn from one sample of a study of cytotoxic CD8 clonotypes in ibrutinib-treated CLL. Here immunoSEQ multiplex PCR was the method, and the copy in TCRdb shows in-frame clones only, minus some. The table shows some 140,000 clones, with 80% to 90% occurring only once. This material consisted of PBMCs, taken after 24 months of ibrutinib treatment. These receptors originate from a human donor with chronic lymphocytic leukemia. CDR3s include the opening cysteine and the closing phenylalanine or tryptophan. Each record gives: D gene, V gene, J gene, clone size, CDR3 DNA, CDR3 protein. The D gene is left open where the match is weak. The size field is filled for only some rows; it gives once, few, many or a size class.

>TRBD1|TRBV19|TRBJ1-1|once
TGTGCCAGTAGTACCGGGACAGGTGGAGTGAACACTGAAGCTTTCTTT
CASSTGTGGVNTEAFF
>.|TRBV6-1|TRBJ1-1|once
TGTGCCAGCAGTGAGAGCAGGGACACTGAAGCTTTCTTT
CASSESRDTEAFF
>.|TRBV19|TRBJ1-4|.
TGTGCCAGTAGTACCCAGGGCAGGGGATTTGCAACTAATGAAAAACTGTTTTTT
CASSTQGRGFATNEKLFF
>.|TRBV11-3|TRBJ2-7|.
TGTGCCAGCAGCTTGAGGGAATCGGGAGAGCAGTACTTC
CASSLRESGEQYF
>TRBD1|TRBV2|TRBJ2-2|.
TGTGCCAGCAGAACGACAGGGGGTAACACCGGGGAGCTGTTTTTT
CASRTTGGNTGELFF
>TRBD2|TRBV7-8|TRBJ2-7|.
TGTGCCAGCAGCCAGCCAGCGCCTAGCGGGGGGGCCTATTTGTACGAGCAGTACTTC
CASSQPAPSGGAYLYEQYF
>.|TRBV6-6|TRBJ1-5|few
TGTGCCAGCAGTACGTCAGGGGCCGGGCACCAGCCCCAGCATTTT
CASSTSGAGHQPQHF
>TRBD1|TRBV15|TRBJ1-5|.
TGTGCCACCAGCAGCCAAGGGACAGCGAGTAATCAGCCCCAGCATTTT
CATSSQGTASNQPQHF
>TRBD1|TRBV6-5|TRBJ2-5|.
TGTGCCAGCAGTCGACGACAGGGCTTAGAGACCCAGTACTTC
CASSRRQGLETQYF
>.|TRBV19|TRBJ2-7|.
TGTGCCAGTAGTATAGGTGCGGGGGCGCGCTACGAGCAGTACTTC
CASSIGAGARYEQYF
>.|TRBV28|TRBJ1-4|.
TGTGCCAGCAGCCTAGATGCAACTAATGAAAAACTGTTTTTT
CASSLDATNEKLFF
>.|TRBV27|TRBJ1-5|.
TGTGCCAGCAGTGCCAACAGGGTTGGGCGGCAGCCCCAGCATTTT
CASSANRVGRQPQHF
>.|TRBV6-6|TRBJ1-2|few
TGTGCCAGCCAGTCGGGCCAAGGTGGCTACACCTTC
CASQSGQGGYTF
>TRBD1|TRBV27|TRBJ1-4|.
TGTGCCTCTTTGGACAGGACTAATGAAAAACTGTTTTTT
CASLDRTNEKLFF
>.|TRBV6-5|TRBJ1-6|.
TGTGCCAGCAGTGAAGAGTTCGATTCACCCCTCCACTTT
CASSEEFDSPLHF
>TRBD2|TRBV19|TRBJ2-3|.
TGTGCCAGCAGGGAGGGAGGTCCCACAGATACGCAGTATTTT
CASREGGPTDTQYF
>.|TRBV30|TRBJ2-7|.
TGTGCCTGGAGTATCGGGGTGTCCAATTTGGGGGAGCAGTACTTC
CAWSIGVSNLGEQYF
>.|TRBV9|TRBJ1-1|many
TGTGCCAGCAGCGTTACAGGGTACACTGAAGCTTTCTTT
CASSVTGYTEAFF
>TRBD2|TRBV9|TRBJ2-1|.
TGTGCCAGCAGCGTCCTAGCGGGGGGGGACAATGAGCAGTTCTTC
CASSVLAGGDNEQFF
>TRBD1|TRBV27|TRBJ1-1|once
TGTGCCAGCAGTTTAAGGTCCTGGCAGGGGGACACTGAAGCTTTCTTT
CASSLRSWQGDTEAFF
>TRBD1|TRBV7-9|TRBJ2-1|.
TGTGCCAGCTACAACAGGGGCTCCTACAATGAGCAGTTCTTC
CASYNRGSYNEQFF
>TRBD1|TRBV29-1|TRBJ1-2|.
TGCAGCGCTCCGGGACAGGGCTATGGCTACACCTTC
CSAPGQGYGYTF
>.|TRBV7-2|TRBJ1-5|.
TGTGCCAGCAGCTTAGCCTTGGGTTATCAGCCCCAGCATTTT
CASSLALGYQPQHF
>.|TRBV7-9|TRBJ1-5|few
TGTGCCAGTGGGACGGGCAATCAGCCCCAGCATTTT
CASGTGNQPQHF
>TRBD2|TRBV19|TRBJ2-3|.
TGTGCCAGTAGTATGGGAGGGTCCGATACGCAGTATTTT
CASSMGGSDTQYF
>TRBD1|TRBV6-6|TRBJ2-3|.
TGTGCCAGCAGTTACTCGGCCGACAGGGGCCCAGATACGCAGTATTTT
CASSYSADRGPDTQYF
>.|TRBV7-2|TRBJ2-5|.
TGTGCCAGCAGCTTAGGTGGCAGGGGAAGGGAGACCCAGTACTTC
CASSLGGRGRETQYF